A selection of T cell receptor beta chains follows, all from one sample in a study of blood T cells in healthy people across ages. TCRdb itself ran the 5' RACE reads through MiXCR, one entry per CDR3 protein. The repertoire holds hundreds of thousands of distinct CDR3 sequences, with 29% as singletons. The sequencing sample was made of blood. These receptor sequences come from a woman aged 80 or over in good health. Each CDR3 is given without its conserved first and last residue.

SVEETLPGSYEQY	TRBV29-1	TRBJ2-7
ASSTRQGQTEAF	TRBV5-1	TRBJ1-1
ASSLGVEQTYEQY	TRBV5-1	TRBJ2-7
ASSIWTRAFRGGCIEQF	TRBV5-5	TRBJ2-1
ASSGTGGGTYNEQF	TRBV6-1	TRBJ2-1
ASSQDGTGTQPQH	TRBV4-1	TRBJ1-5
ASNLAGGYEQF	TRBV6-2/TRBV6-3	TRBJ2-1
AWSDQGITEAF	TRBV30	TRBJ1-1
SVSSGAGETQY	TRBV29-1	TRBJ2-5
AISEFSSRGQETQY	TRBV10-3	TRBJ2-5
ASSPSTGGIGSPLH	TRBV18	TRBJ1-6
ASSSPTGYYEQY	TRBV5-5	TRBJ2-7
ASSTGTAQNIQY	TRBV9	TRBJ2-4
SAGDRVNEQF	TRBV20-1	TRBJ2-1
ASSRLRSYNEQF	TRBV7-2	TRBJ2-1
ASSQDSTLRGETQY	TRBV3-1	TRBJ2-5
ASSRRPREGGEQY	TRBV6-2/TRBV6-3	TRBJ2-7
ASSSRNRPYEQY	TRBV7-9	TRBJ2-7
ASSRAGLGGYEQY	TRBV5-5	TRBJ2-7
ASSLSGGPAFEQY	TRBV28	TRBJ2-7
AGSLETMNTEAF	TRBV5-1	TRBJ1-1
SARDQEEVAKNIQY	TRBV20-1	TRBJ2-4
ASSQVVGREQF	TRBV4-3	TRBJ2-1
ASSYQVGDEQY	TRBV6-5	TRBJ2-7
ASSLNPGVLNTEAF	TRBV12-3/TRBV12-4	TRBJ1-1
ASSASSGDYNEQF	TRBV9	TRBJ2-1